This record looks at one T cell receptor (beta chain) sequence and its context. The genomic DNA TCR beta CDR3 region underwent two rounds of multiplex PCR. For every TRBV and TRBJ gene, a specific primer was used in first-round PCR. TCRdb re-called the multiplex PCR reads with MiXCR, one entry per CDR3 protein. The data hold under 55,000 distinct CDR3 sequences, with around a third observed a single time. The data belong to a study of prognosis after radiotherapy for stage I lung cancer. The CDR3 runs 11 residues. V was shortened by 3 bases and J by 6 bases, with 9 bases between the two germline ends. The germline CDR1 and CDR2 sequences are DFQATT and SNEGSKA (reference sequence).

The V call is TRBV20-1, the J call TRBJ2-7, with D hard to call. Specimen: PBMCs, collected before or after stereotactic body radiation therapy (not recorded which). The sequence derives from a donor older than 45 with non-small cell lung cancer. The CDR3 loop reads CSASQAIEQYF. DNA for the CDR3: TGCAGTGCTAGTCAAGCGATCGAGCAGTACTTC.